This T cell receptor (beta chain) appears in the sequencing data of a study of PD-L1 blockade in urothelial cancer. Study information: Reported median T cell count for blood samples was about 150,000.

Concerning this clone: No antigen is known for it.

This CDR3 has 13 amino acids. CDR1 and CDR2 (germline): MDHEN, SYDVKM. Findings of the study overall: Clones that were tumor-associated expanded more in the blood of durable-benefit patients at 3 weeks.

Measured with immunoSEQ multiplex PCR; TCRdb has only the in-frame clones, and not every one. This sample has tens of thousands of clones, with about 86% found just once. This chain links TRBV28 with TRBJ2-7, with 7 nucleotides matching TRBD1. This receptor was taken from a man over 45 with urothelial cancer. Here the sequenced sample was PBMCs, taken around atezolizumab (anti-PD-L1) treatment. The CDR3 is CATGASLSYEQYF. The CDR3 DNA reads TGTGCTACAGGGGCTTCACTGTCCTACGAGCAGTACTTC.